Reported below is one T cell receptor (beta chain). What it binds is not known. Original handling: ImmunoSEQ supplied junction-only sequences lacking quality scores, so filtering was different. Clones were read by immunoSEQ multiplex PCR, and TCRdb kept only the in-frame ones, dropping some. The V and J calls and clone size are taken from that table; D and trimming were inferred from the DNA. The sample includes a few hundred thousand clones, roughly 85% of them seen just once. Between the trimmed V and J ends, which lost 6 bases and 3 bases, there was a span of 7 bases. The CDR3 length is 12 residues. Germline assignment: CDR1 SGHTA and CDR2 FQGNSA. This sample is part of a study of shared clonotypes between healthy human individuals. Study-wide results and limits: The represented genetic and exposure-history diversity was limited by the small number of donors.

The chain has TRBV7-2 and TRBJ2-3, with D perhaps TRBD1 (5 bases). The sequencing input was PBMCs. The receptor comes from a woman aged 40 to 49 in good health. Some clones in this sample may be carry-over from other donors' samples. CDR3 in amino acids: CASSKGTDTQYF. CDR3 DNA sequence: TGTGCCAGCAGTAAGGGGACAGATACGCAGTATTTT.